This TCR beta chain was retrieved from a study of regulatory T cells in long-lasting Graves disease. Findings and limits, study-wide: The study found TRBV28, TRBJ1-2 and TRBJ2-5 favored in persistent disease.

Stated time point: persistent/refractory GD, antithyroid drugs over 5 years with positive TRAb. PBMC-extracted RNA yielded the TCR library. The patients were drawn from one endocrinology department in Xi'an, China. With EDTA tubes as the receptacles, nine milliliters of peripheral blood were drawn. This clonotype was detected ten times or more. Its specificity is unknown. Germline V gene lookup returns CDR1 SGHVS and CDR2 FQNEAQ. V trimming: 5 bases; J trimming: 9 bases; junction bases outside the gene matches: 11. This CDR3 spans 15 amino acids. TCR beta libraries were built with iRepertoire HTBI primers and Arm-PCR of CDR3 regions. TCRdb re-derived calls from the multiplex PCR reads in MiXCR, one entry per CDR3 protein. The data show 400,000 to 500,000 distinct CDR3 sequences, with 20% to 25% seen just once and 7.1% held by the top ten.

This sample comprised peripheral blood mononuclear cells (PBMCs), obtained when the disease was refractory, from a patient treated with antithyroid drugs. The J gene is TRBJ1-5, the V gene TRBV7-8; 9 positions agree with TRBD1. This sequence originates from a female donor with Graves disease. CDR3 bases: TGTGCCAGCAGCCTCACCGGGACAGGGCTATGGCCCCAGCATTTT. This codes for CASSLTGTGLWPQHF.